The 4 T cell receptor beta chains reported below all come from one sample, sequenced in a study of T cell clones after liver transplantation. The assay was immunoSEQ multiplex PCR, and TCRdb's table has in-frame clones only and misses some. The sample has 75,000 to 85,000 clones, approximately 82% seen once; the top ten hold about 2.5%. This specimen was CD4+ T cells from blood, taken at the 22-month timepoint. Receptors were obtained from a human patient who received a liver transplant. Some T cells may be supplied by the graft donor.

The CDR3 sequence: CASGERDTQYF. Written as DNA, the CDR3 is TGTGCCAGCGGGGAGCGGGATACGCAGTATTTT. This sequence joins TRBV6-5 and TRBJ2-3, with D possibly being TRBD2 (5 bases). The CDR3 length is 11 residues. The germline V gene encodes CDR1 MNHEY and CDR2 SVGAGI. Between the trimmed V and J ends, which lost 8 bases and 6 bases, there was a span of 9 bases.

This chain joins TRBV30 and TRBJ1-3; no reliable D call. Trimming took off 8 bases at V and 0 bases at J, with 8 bases between the two ends. The germline V gene has CDR1 GTSNPN and CDR2 SVGIG (reference sequence). The CDR3 has 12 amino acids. The CDR3 DNA reads as TGTGCCGGTCGGGACTCTGGAAACACCATATATTTT. It is translated as CAGRDSGNTIYF.

The chain uses TRBV28 and TRBJ1-2; D not resolved. CDR1 and CDR2 (germline): MDHEN, SYDVKM. Between the trimmed V and J ends, which lost 6 bases and 3 bases, there was a span of 14 bases. The CDR3 has 14 amino acids. The CDR3 reads CASSTRWGYYGYTF. For the CDR3, the DNA is TGTGCCAGCAGCACACGATGGGGATACTATGGCTACACCTTC.

The rearrangement links TRBV6-5 to TRBJ2-7; D gene ambiguous. CDR3 length: 13 residues. CDR1 and CDR2 from the germline V gene are MNHEY and SVGAGI. With 2 bases removed from V and 2 bases from J, the gap between germline ends came to 7 bases. The CDR3: CASSYDPPYEQYF. In nucleotides, the CDR3 is TGTGCCAGCAGTTACGACCCCCCCTACGAGCAGTACTTC.